There are a few counts of the clone carrying this T cell receptor (beta chain). No antigen is known for it. Using its own MiXCR run on the reads, TCRdb lists one record per CDR3 protein. The sample yields 800,000 to 950,000 distinct CDR3 sequences, approximately 32% seen once. Germline V gene lookup returns CDR1 ENHRY and CDR2 SYGVKD. This CDR3 has 16 amino acids. V shed 7 bases and J 1 base; nucleotides not matched to a gene: 12. This entry is derived from a study of T cell repertoires in cytomegalovirus infection. Overall study: Both a matching HLA type and CMV infection were indicated by public TCR beta signatures.

Notes on the study in general: Ex vivo, HLA-C-restricted CMV-specific TCR beta clonotypes prevailed over the rest of the response. Cumulative public TCR beta family frequency identified carriers of CMV plus the relevant HLA.

The specimen was cultured CD8+ T cells from PBMCs, collected from culture after CMV antigen stimulation. The chain links TRBV10-3 to TRBJ1-1, with TRBD1 matching over 7 bases. The source of this sequence is a human donor in good health (CMV status not recorded). Some clones in this sample may be carry-over from other donors' samples. For the CDR3, the DNA is TGTGCCATCATCAGCCCTAGACAGGGTGGGAACACTGAAGCTTTCTTT. Translating it yields CAIISPRQGGNTEAFF.